This TCR beta chain was retrieved from a study of blood T cell repertoires in COVID-19. Study details: PBMCs, B-cell-depleted T cells, or T cells were the source of the cDNA or gDNA that made up the material.

The CDR3 extends over 17 amino acids. With V trimmed by 3 bases and J by 1 base, 4 bases remained unmatched. Germline CDR1 MNHEY, CDR2 SMNVEV (reference sequence). Profiled with immunoSEQ multiplex PCR; TCRdb holds only in-frame clones, not every one. The sample records approximately 110,000 clones, 80% to 85% being singletons. The TCR originated in a man in his 70s with acute or convalescent COVID-19. Source material: peripheral blood. This chain joins TRBV27 and TRBJ2-4, with 12 positions matching TRBD1. DNA for the CDR3: TGTGCCAGCAGTTTCCGGGACAGGGGGCTGGCCAAAAACATTCAGTACTTC. Amino acids: CASSFRDRGLAKNIQYF.